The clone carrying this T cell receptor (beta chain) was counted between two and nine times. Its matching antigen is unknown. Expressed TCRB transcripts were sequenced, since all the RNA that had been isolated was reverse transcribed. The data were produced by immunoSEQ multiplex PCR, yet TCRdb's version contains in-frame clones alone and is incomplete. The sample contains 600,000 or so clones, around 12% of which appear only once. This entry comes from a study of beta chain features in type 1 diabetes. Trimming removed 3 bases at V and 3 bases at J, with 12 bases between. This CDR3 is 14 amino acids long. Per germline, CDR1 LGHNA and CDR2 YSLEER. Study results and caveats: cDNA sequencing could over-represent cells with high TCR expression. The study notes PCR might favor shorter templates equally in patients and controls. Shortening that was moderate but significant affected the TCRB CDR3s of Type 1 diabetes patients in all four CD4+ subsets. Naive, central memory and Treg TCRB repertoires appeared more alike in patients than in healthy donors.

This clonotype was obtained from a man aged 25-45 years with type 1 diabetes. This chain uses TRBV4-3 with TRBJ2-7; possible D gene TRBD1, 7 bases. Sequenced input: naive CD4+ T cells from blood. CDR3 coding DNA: TGCGCCAGCAGCCAGGCGGGACAGAGCTACGAGCAGTACTTC. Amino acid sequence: CASSQAGQSYEQYF.